The entry below describes one T cell receptor (beta chain). The data derive from a study of blood T cell repertoires in COVID-19. Turning to the study itself: Both acute and convalescent COVID-19 samples were obtained from the United States, Italy and Spain. From T cells, B-cell-depleted T cells, or PBMCs came the material, which was cDNA or gDNA.

Under the authors' procedure: For nucleated cells, counts were estimated from reference gene primer amplification. Sequencing was performed with immunoSEQ multiplex PCR; in TCRdb, only in-frame clones are kept and a portion is missing. V and J calls and clone size are those listed in that table; D and trimming were worked out from the DNA. The sample yields more than 55,000 clones, roughly nine tenths seen once. The junction had 6 bases not matched to a gene; V was cut back by 2 bases and J by 5 bases. The CDR3 is 15 amino acids. Germline V gene data show CDR1 as SGHVS and CDR2 as FQNEAQ. V is TRBV7-8 and J is TRBJ2-7; the match to TRBD1 covers 10 bases. Sequenced: peripheral blood. The receptor comes from a man over 45 with active COVID-19. CDR3 nucleotide sequence: TGTGCCAGCAGCTTATTAGGACAGGGGGTCGACGAGCAGTACTTC. Translated: CASSLLGQGVDEQYF.